One and the same sample provided the 24 T cell receptor beta chains below, sequenced in a study of blood T cells in healthy people across ages. The second PCR ran roughly 6 to 11 cycles with a sample-barcoded 5' primer and J-beta primers. TCRdb itself ran the 5' RACE reads through MiXCR, one entry per CDR3 protein. The profile shows about 1.4 million distinct CDR3 sequences, 59% of them singletons. The sequenced sample was blood. The source is a man aged 18 to 30 in good health.

The gene calls are TRBV7-2 and TRBJ1-5, with TRBD1 identical over 10 bases. After removal of 5 bases from V and 10 bases from J, the junction contained 8 bases not matched to a gene. The CDR3 runs to 14 residues. Germline V gene data show CDR1 as SGHTA and CDR2 as FQGNSA. CDR3: CASSPGQGGFPQHF. The DNA for the CDR3 is TGTGCCAGCAGCCCCGGACAGGGGGGTTTTCCCCAGCATTTT. The entire variable domain, with the rest obtained from reference TRBV7-2 and TRBJ1-5, is as follows: GAGVSQSPSNKVTEKGKDVELRCDPISGHTALYWYRQSLGQGLEFLIYFQGNSAPDKSGLPSDRFSAERTGGSVSTLTIQRTQQEDSAVYLCASSPGQGGFPQHFGDGTRLSIL.

The chain employs TRBV5-1 and TRBJ2-7; the D is unclear. This CDR3 has 14 amino acids. V was cut by 7 bases and J by 0 bases, with 14 bases left in between. Germline-derived CDR1 and CDR2 are SGHRS and YFSETQ. The CDR3 bases are TGCGCCAGCGGGTATAGCCCTTACTCCTACGAGCAGTACTTC. This gives the protein CASGYSPYSYEQYF. Full variable domain (remainder filled in from reference TRBV5-1 and TRBJ2-7): KAGVTQTPRYLIKTRGQQVTLSCSPISGHRSVSWYQQTPGQGLQFLFEYFSETQRNKGNFPGRFSGRQFSNSRSEMNVSTLELGDSALYLCASGYSPYSYEQYFGPGTRLTVT.

The V gene is TRBV7-9, the J gene TRBJ2-1; D is unclear. The CDR3 extends over 12 amino acids. V was clipped by 4 bases and J by 5 bases, with 6 bases between them. From germline, CDR1 is SEHNR and CDR2 FQNEAQ (reference sequence). CDR3 sequence (DNA): TGTGCCAGCAGCTCTTCTGACAATGAGCAGTTCTTC. Translating gives CASSSSDNEQFF.

This sequence joins TRBV7-8 and TRBJ2-7; D gene uncertain. This CDR3 region has 16 residues. The ends were cut back, 3 bases at V and 2 bases at J, with 17 bases in the middle. Germline V CDR1 and CDR2: SGHVS, FQNEAQ. The CDR3 spells CASSFPSAESPYEQYF. CDR3 DNA sequence: TGTGCCAGCAGCTTTCCCAGTGCAGAATCCCCCTACGAGCAGTACTTC. Full variable domain (remainder filled in from reference TRBV7-8 and TRBJ2-7): GAGVSQSPRYKVAKRGQDVALRCDPISGHVSLFWYQQALGQGPEFLTYFQNEAQLDKSGLPSDRFFAERPEGSVSTLKIQRTQQEDSAVYLCASSFPSAESPYEQYFGPGTRLTVT.

The CDR3 is CSVEAAGWGYTF. Here the CDR3 DNA reads TGCAGCGTTGAAGCAGCAGGTTGGGGCTACACCTTC. The rearrangement joins TRBV29-1 to TRBJ1-2; no clear D gene. The V gene lost 1 base and the J gene lost 8 bases, with 11 bases spanning the gap. The CDR3 covers 12 residues. The germline V gene has CDR1 SQVTM and CDR2 ANQGSEA.

V gene TRBV6-4 combines with J gene TRBJ2-3; perhaps TRBD1 as D (5 bases). The CDR3 covers 15 residues. Germline loops: CDR1 MRHNA, CDR2 SNTAGT. Trimming removed 4 bases at V and 2 bases at J, with 13 bases between. CDR3 DNA sequence: TGTGCCAGCAGTGTGGGCAGGGATCCCACAGATACGCAGTATTTT. Translation gives CASSVGRDPTDTQYF.

V is TRBV29-1 and J is TRBJ1-5; TRBD1 might be the D (5 bases). The CDR3 has 13 amino acids. Germline CDR1 reads SQVTM; CDR2 reads ANQGSEA. V was pared by 5 bases and J by 3 bases, with 11 bases between. CDR3 amino acids: CSVRWGINQPQHF. The CDR3 DNA reads as TGCAGCGTTCGTTGGGGCATCAATCAGCCCCAGCATTTT.

The genes are TRBV9 and TRBJ2-3; TRBD2 matches 11 bases. J was trimmed by 2 bases and V by 0 bases; bases with no gene match: 8. This CDR3 comprises 18 residues. Per the germline V gene, CDR1 is SGDLS and CDR2 is YYNGEE. The CDR3: CASSVDLWGLADTDTQYF. DNA of the CDR3: TGTGCCAGCAGCGTAGATTTGTGGGGACTAGCGGACACAGATACGCAGTATTTT.

This rearrangement joins TRBV6-5 to TRBJ2-7; no clear D gene. Germline lookup yields CDR1 MNHEY and CDR2 SVGAGI. CDR3 length: 13 amino acids. V was trimmed by 5 bases and J by 5 bases, leaving 13 bases between them. The DNA of the CDR3 is TGTGCCAGCAGTGATAGTCAGGTCCACGAGCAGTACTTC. This codes for CASSDSQVHEQYF.

The chain couples TRBV11-2 to TRBJ2-7, with D perhaps TRBD2 (5 bases). CDR1 and CDR2 (germline): SGHAT, FQNNGV. V was shortened by 5 bases and J by 0 bases, with 17 bases between the two germline ends. This CDR3 has 16 amino acids. CDR3 DNA sequence: TGTGCCAGCAGCCAGCGGACCTTCGGAGGCTCCTACGAGCAGTACTTC. Protein product: CASSQRTFGGSYEQYF.

The sample holds a few counts of this clonotype. J is TRBJ2-7 and V is TRBV29-1, with 7 bases lining up with TRBD1. J was trimmed by 5 bases and V by 4 bases; bases with no gene match: 11. The CDR3 sequence is 14 residues long. CDR1 and CDR2 (germline): SQVTM, ANQGSEA. CDR3 protein: CSVVGRQGVNEQYF. The CDR3 DNA reads as TGCAGCGTTGTCGGCCGGCAGGGGGTCAACGAGCAGTACTTC.

This chain joins TRBV25-1 and TRBJ2-3; unclear D gene. The germline gives CDR1 MGHDK, CDR2 SYGVNS. The CDR3 has 15 residues. V gave up 4 bases and J gave up 4 bases, with 15 bases separating them. The CDR3 DNA is TGTGCCAGCAGTGCGAGGCGAAGTTCCGCAGATACGCAGTATTTT. It translates to CASSARRSSADTQYF.

This clonotype came up many times. Being one base from a much bigger clone, this may be a read error. V gene TRBV20-1 combines with J gene TRBJ2-1; TRBD2 aligns across 10 bases. The DNA end favors TRBJ2-7, so the J call may be wrong. Germline V CDR1 and CDR2: DFQATT, SNEGSKA (reference sequence). The CDR3 has 16 residues. The CDR3 is CSARDKAGGLYNEQYF. The CDR3 DNA reads TGCAGTGCTAGAGATAAAGCGGGAGGGCTTTACAATGAGCAGTACTTC.

The chain recombines TRBV6-2 or TRBV6-3 with TRBJ2-5, with 9 bases identical to TRBD2. V dropped 2 bases and J dropped 2; count of bases not matched to a gene: 3. The CDR3 is 15 amino acids. CDR1 and CDR2 (germline): MNHEY, SVGEGT. CDR3 amino acids: CASSYKRGVQETQYF. CDR3 coding DNA: TGTGCCAGCAGTTACAAGCGGGGGGTTCAAGAGACCCAGTACTTC.

The J gene is TRBJ2-5, the V gene TRBV12-3 or TRBV12-4; D is undetermined. Trimming left V 2 bases short and J 11 bases short, with 24 bases between. CDR3 length equals 16 residues. The CDR3 protein is CASSLRSLVVWNEQYF. In DNA, the CDR3 is TGTGCCAGCAGTTTACGGTCCCTAGTCGTTTGGAATGAGCAGTACTTC.

V is TRBV10-3 and J is TRBJ2-7; TRBD1 is a possible D gene (6 bases). Germline loops: CDR1 ENHRY, CDR2 SYGVKD. CDR3 length equals 15 residues. The ends were cut back, 9 bases at V and 3 bases at J, with 21 bases in the middle. CDR3 DNA: TGTGCCATTTCCGCAGGACAGACTACTAGCTACGAGCAGTACTTC. This translates into CAISAGQTTSYEQYF.

The chain carries TRBV27 and TRBJ1-1, with D hard to call. This CDR3 region has 12 residues. Germline-derived CDR1 and CDR2 are MNHEY and SMNVEV (reference sequence). V lost 3 bases and J lost 10, with 12 bases in between. CDR3 DNA: TGTGCCAGCAGTTTTTTGCTAGGGCGAGCTTTCTTT. This gives the protein CASSFLLGRAFF.

The CDR3 nucleotides read TGTGCCACCAGTGATCCTTCCGGCAACTATGGCTACACCTTC. Translation: CATSDPSGNYGYTF. The V and J genes are TRBV24-1 and TRBJ1-2; no reliable D call. This CDR3 is 14 amino acids long. CDR1 and CDR2 from the germline V gene are KGHDR and SFDVKD. V was clipped by 3 bases and J by 2 bases, with 9 bases between them.

This sequence joins TRBV4-1 and TRBJ1-3; 10 nucleotides agree with TRBD1. Trimming removed 0 bases from V and 3 bases from J; junction bases left unmatched: 2. Germline V CDR1 and CDR2: MGHRA, YSYEKL. The CDR3 is 16 amino acids. Written as DNA, the CDR3 is TGCGCCAGCAGCCAAGATGGGACAGGGGTTGGAAACACCATATATTTT. It is translated as CASSQDGTGVGNTIYF.

Of note for this clonotype: This may arise from a read error, as a much more abundant clone is one base away. The chain combines TRBV3-1 with TRBJ2-3; no definite D call. The CDR3 contains 13 residues. In germline, CDR1 is LGHDT, CDR2 YNNKEL (reference sequence). Trimming took 1 base from V and 2 from J, leaving 4 bases between them. The DNA of the CDR3 is TGTGCCAGCAGCCAAGTCCACACAGATACGCAGTATTTT. Translated: CASSQVHTDTQYF.

The rearrangement uses TRBV7-9 and TRBJ2-7, with 9 bases aligning to TRBD1. V gave up 10 bases and J gave up 1 base; unmatched junction bases: 2. The CDR3 length is 12 residues. Germline CDR1 reads SEHNR; CDR2 reads FQNEAQ (reference sequence). This CDR3 is CAIDRGSYEQYF. The CDR3 DNA reads TGTGCCATCGACAGGGGGTCCTACGAGCAGTACTTC.

This clonotype was picked up a small number of times. The V and J genes are TRBV4-3 and TRBJ2-3; D is perhaps TRBD2 (5 bases). Germline CDR1 LGHNA, CDR2 YSLEER. CDR3 length: 14 residues. V was shortened by 2 bases and J by 7 bases, with 13 bases between the two germline ends. CDR3 nucleotides: TGCGCCAGCAGCCAAAGTGGAGTGACTAATACGCAGTATTTT. Its translation is CASSQSGVTNTQYF.

The chain links TRBV7-9 to TRBJ1-5, with 7 bases lining up with TRBD1. CDR1 is SEHNR and CDR2 is FQNEAQ in the germline V gene (reference sequence). The CDR3 contains 15 residues. The ends lost 4 bases at V and 4 bases at J; junction bases unmatched: 7. CDR3 bases: TGTGCCAGCAGCTCCCAGGGGGATTGGAATCAGCCCCAGCATTTT. Protein product: CASSSQGDWNQPQHF.

This clonotype appeared a few times. J is TRBJ2-1 and V is TRBV20-1; tentatively, D is TRBD2 (6 bases). Per the germline V gene, CDR1 is DFQATT and CDR2 is SNEGSKA (reference sequence). The CDR3 totals 14 residues. Deletions cut 6 bases from V and 6 bases from J, with 18 bases between. CDR3 sequence reads: CSAQWEVVVNEQFF. CDR3 nucleotides: TGCAGTGCCCAGTGGGAGGTGGTCGTCAATGAGCAGTTCTTC.